This TCR beta chain appears in the sequencing data of a study of T cells in Graves' hyperthyroidism and ophthalmopathy. Whole-study findings and limits: Clonotypes that were expanded in thyroid above 0.001 mostly appeared in blood too.

At least ten counts were recorded for this clonotype. Antigen specificity is unknown. TCR beta CDR3 sequences were amplified from RNA transcripts. Using the HTBI primer set, a first-round RT-PCR was run on the TCR CDR3. TCRdb re-called the multiplex PCR reads with MiXCR, one entry per CDR3 protein. The sample yields about 340,000 distinct CDR3 sequences, 15% to 20% seen once. Those patients with uncontrolled infection, other autoimmune disease, pregnancy or lactation were excluded. Orbital computed tomography and thyroid ultrasound, together with serum TRAb and thyroxine and clinical symptoms, were used for diagnoses. CDR3 length: 14 residues. The germline gives CDR1 ENHRY, CDR2 SYGVKD. The V gene end was trimmed by 8 bases and the J gene end by 4 bases; junction bases not matched to a gene: 8.

This receptor was taken from a woman between 50 and 59 years old with Graves' hyperthyroidism. Source material: blood. The chain has TRBV10-3 and TRBJ2-5; the match to TRBD1 covers 9 bases. CDR3 amino acids: CAIARDRESETQYF. In DNA, the CDR3 is TGTGCCATCGCCCGGGACAGGGAGTCAGAGACCCAGTACTTC.